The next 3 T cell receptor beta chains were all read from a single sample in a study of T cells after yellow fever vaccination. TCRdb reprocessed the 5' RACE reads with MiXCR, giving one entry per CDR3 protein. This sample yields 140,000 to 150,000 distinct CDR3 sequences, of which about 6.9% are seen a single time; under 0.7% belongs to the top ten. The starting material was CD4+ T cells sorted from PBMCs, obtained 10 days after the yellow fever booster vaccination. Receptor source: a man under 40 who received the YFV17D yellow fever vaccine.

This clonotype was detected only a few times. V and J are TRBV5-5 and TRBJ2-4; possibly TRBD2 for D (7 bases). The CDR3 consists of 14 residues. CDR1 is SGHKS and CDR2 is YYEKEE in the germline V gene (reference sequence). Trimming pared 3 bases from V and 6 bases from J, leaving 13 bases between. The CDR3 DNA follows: TGTGCCAGCAGCTGGGAGGGGGGGGGAAACATTCAGTACTTC. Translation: CASSWEGGGNIQYF.

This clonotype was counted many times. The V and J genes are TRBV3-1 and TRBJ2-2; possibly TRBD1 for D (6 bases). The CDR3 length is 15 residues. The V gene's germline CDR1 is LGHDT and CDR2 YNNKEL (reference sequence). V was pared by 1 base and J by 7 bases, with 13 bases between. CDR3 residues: CASSQGGGAVGELFF. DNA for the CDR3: TGTGCCAGCAGCCAAGGAGGGGGAGCTGTCGGGGAGCTGTTTTTT.

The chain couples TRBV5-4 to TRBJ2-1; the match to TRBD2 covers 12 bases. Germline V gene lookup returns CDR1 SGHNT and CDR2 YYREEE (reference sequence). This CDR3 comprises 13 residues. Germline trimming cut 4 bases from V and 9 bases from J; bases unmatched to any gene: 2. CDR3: CASSPSGRGEQFF. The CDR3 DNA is TGTGCCAGCAGCCCTAGCGGGAGGGGTGAGCAGTTCTTC.